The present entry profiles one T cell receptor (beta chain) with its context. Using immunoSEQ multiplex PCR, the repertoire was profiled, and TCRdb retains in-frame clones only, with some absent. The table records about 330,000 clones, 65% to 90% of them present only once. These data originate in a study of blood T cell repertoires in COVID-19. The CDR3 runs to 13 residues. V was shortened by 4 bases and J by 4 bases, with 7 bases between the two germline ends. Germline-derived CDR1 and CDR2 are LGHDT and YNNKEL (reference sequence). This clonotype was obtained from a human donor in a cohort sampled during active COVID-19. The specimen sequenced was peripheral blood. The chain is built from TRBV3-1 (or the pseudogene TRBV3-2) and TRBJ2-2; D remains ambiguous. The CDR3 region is CASSPTRTGELFF. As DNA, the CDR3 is TGTGCCAGCAGCCCCACTCGCACCGGGGAGCTGTTTTTT.